The 19 T cell receptor beta chains below were found in one sample sequenced in a study of control samples from healthy donors and cancer patients. Assay: immunoSEQ multiplex PCR; the TCRdb copy retains only in-frame clones and omits some. The sample records about 190,000 clones, 90% to 95% being singletons. The sample comprised blood. These receptor sequences come from a man aged 25 to 45 in good health.

The chain uses TRBV3-1 (or the pseudogene TRBV3-2) and TRBJ2-6; no clear D. Looked up from germline, CDR1 is LGHDT and CDR2 is YNNKEL (reference sequence). CDR3 length: 17 amino acids. The V end lost 0 bases, the J end lost 2 bases, and 11 bases lay between the germline ends. CDR3 DNA sequence: TGTGCCAGCAGCCAAGATTCGTCACGGGCTGGGGCCAACGTCCTGACTTTC. Translation: CASSQDSSRAGANVLTF.

This chain joins TRBV25-1 and TRBJ1-1; weak D call: TRBD1 (6 bases). CDR3 length: 12 amino acids. Trimming left V 7 bases short and J 12 bases short, with 18 bases between. CDR1 and CDR2 (germline): MGHDK, SYGVNS. CDR3 coding DNA: TGTGCCAGCAACCTGGACAGTCGTCGTACTTTCTTT. Translating gives CASNLDSRRTFF.

To note about this clone: The identical CDR3 is also encoded by other nucleotide sequences in the sample. The chain has TRBV3-1 (or the pseudogene TRBV3-2) and TRBJ1-3; maybe TRBD1 (5 bases). Germline V gene sequence: CDR1 LGHDT, CDR2 YNNKEL (reference sequence). V dropped 3 bases and J dropped 7 bases, with 7 bases sitting between them. The CDR3 is 12 residues long. CDR3 DNA: TGTGCCAGCAGCCAGGGGGGTAACACCATATATTTT. It codes for CASSQGGNTIYF.

The DNA for the CDR3 is TGTGCCAGCAGCGTAGGAGGGCCCAGCCTAAATGAGCAGTTCTTC. Its translation is CASSVGGPSLNEQFF. The chain employs TRBV7-2 and TRBJ2-1; TRBD2 might be the D (6 bases). The CDR3 covers 15 residues. V lost 5 bases to trimming and J lost 7 bases, with 18 bases between them. The V gene's germline CDR1 is SGHTA and CDR2 FQGNSA.

The chain joins TRBV7-8 to TRBJ2-7; tentatively, D is TRBD1 or TRBD2 (7 bases each). The CDR3 loop spans 17 amino acids. Germline lookup yields CDR1 SGHVS and CDR2 FQNEAQ. Between the trimmed V and J ends, which lost 0 bases and 3 bases, there was a span of 18 bases. CDR3 in amino acids: CASSLAEGGTAYYEQYF. CDR3 in DNA: TGTGCCAGCAGCTTAGCCGAGGGGGGGACAGCCTACTACGAGCAGTACTTC.

This sequence joins TRBV19 and TRBJ2-3, with 7 bases that match TRBD2. The germline V gene encodes CDR1 LNHDA and CDR2 SQIVND (reference sequence). Germline trimming cut 2 bases from V and 10 bases from J; bases unmatched to any gene: 6. The CDR3 contains 13 residues. The CDR3 sequence: CASSIPGLVAQYF. The CDR3 bases are TGTGCCAGTAGTATACCCGGACTAGTTGCGCAGTATTTT.

The V gene is TRBV30, the J gene TRBJ1-2; the D gene is possibly TRBD1 (6 bases). The germline V gene has CDR1 GTSNPN and CDR2 SVGIG (reference sequence). The CDR3 has 15 amino acids. V gave up 0 bases and J gave up 7 bases, with 18 bases separating them. CDR3 region: CAWSVQLLRGSGYTF. CDR3 DNA sequence: TGTGCCTGGAGTGTACAATTACTCAGGGGTAGTGGCTACACCTTC.

The chain is built from TRBV2 and TRBJ1-5, with D unresolved. V was trimmed by 6 bases and J by 1 base, leaving 16 bases between them. The length of the CDR3 is 16 residues. Germline CDR1 SNHLY, CDR2 FYNNEI. For the CDR3, the DNA is TGTGCCAGCAGCAAAGACCCTTTTATGAGCAATCAGCCCCAGCATTTT. Encoded protein: CASSKDPFMSNQPQHF.

This clone was picked up one time. The chain recombines TRBV27 with TRBJ2-3; a possible D gene is TRBD1 (5 bases). This CDR3 has 17 amino acids. V was clipped by 2 bases and J by 5 bases, with 20 bases between them. Germline V gene sequence: CDR1 MNHEY, CDR2 SMNVEV (reference sequence). For the CDR3, the DNA is TGTGCCAGCAGTTTACTCTACAGGCGGTTGACCGGAGATACGCAGTATTTT. It translates to CASSLLYRRLTGDTQYF.

The chain is built from TRBV11-2 and TRBJ1-2; 8 positions agree with TRBD1. This CDR3 contains 13 residues. The V gene's germline CDR1 is SGHAT and CDR2 FQNNGV. Unmatched junction bases numbered 2, after V lost 0 bases and J lost 8 bases. This CDR3 is CASSLDRGRGYTF. In DNA form, the CDR3 reads TGTGCCAGCAGCTTAGACAGGGGGCGAGGCTACACCTTC.

This sequence joins TRBV6-5 and TRBJ2-2; the D call may be TRBD1 or TRBD2 (6 bases each). The V end lost 7 bases, the J end lost 0 bases, and 9 bases lay between the germline ends. This CDR3 contains 14 residues. Germline-derived CDR1 and CDR2 are MNHEY and SVGAGI. As DNA, the CDR3 is TGTGCCAGCAAGGGGGGTTCGAACACCGGGGAGCTGTTTTTT. Translation gives CASKGGSNTGELFF.

This chain uses TRBV5-1 with TRBJ2-2, with TRBD2 as a possible D gene (7 bases). The CDR3 sequence is 16 residues long. Trimming took 3 bases from V and 5 from J, leaving 17 bases between them. Germline-derived CDR1 and CDR2 are SGHRS and YFSETQ. In DNA form, the CDR3 reads TGCGCCAGCAGCTGGGAGCTGGGGGGGGCGACCGGGGAGCTGTTTTTT. Encoded protein: CASSWELGGATGELFF.

The chain is built from TRBV11-3 and TRBJ2-1, with 7 bases aligning to TRBD2. This CDR3 is built from 15 residues. V trimming: 5 bases; J trimming: 1 base; junction bases outside the gene matches: 5. CDR1 SGHNT and CDR2 YENEEA come from the germline V gene. The CDR3 sequence: CASSPKRGSYNEQFF. The CDR3 DNA sequence: TGTGCCAGCAGCCCGAAGCGGGGATCCTACAATGAGCAGTTCTTC.

J is TRBJ1-1 and V is TRBV6-5; D not certain. V was trimmed by 6 bases and J by 1 base, leaving 12 bases between them. There are 14 residues in the CDR3. Looked up from germline, CDR1 is MNHEY and CDR2 is SVGAGI. The CDR3 DNA reads TGTGCCAGCAGGACCAACAGAAAGAACACTGAAGCTTTCTTT. This gives the protein CASRTNRKNTEAFF.

This clone was counted a few times. The J gene is TRBJ2-7, the V gene TRBV5-6; D might be TRBD1 (6 bases). Germline V gives CDR1 SGHDT, CDR2 YYEEEE. This CDR3 comprises 15 residues. Trimming stripped 4 bases from V and 7 bases from J, with 21 bases between. The CDR3 loop reads CASSAVDRSLGEQYF. The CDR3 DNA is TGTGCCAGCAGCGCGGTAGACAGGTCCCTTGGTGAGCAGTACTTC.

This clone was seen once. The rearrangement links TRBV29-1 to TRBJ1-4; D might be TRBD1 (6 bases). Deletions cut 6 bases from V and 7 bases from J, with 12 bases between. There are 12 residues in the CDR3. Germline V CDR1 and CDR2: SQVTM, ANQGSEA. The CDR3 DNA is TGCAGCGTGACGAGGGGGAGTGAAAAACTGTTTTTT. Translating it yields CSVTRGSEKLFF.

The chain links TRBV5-6 to TRBJ2-7; no clear D gene. The length of the CDR3 is 15 residues. The V end was cut by 4 bases, the J end by 0 bases, with 14 bases between. Per the germline V gene, CDR1 is SGHDT and CDR2 is YYEEEE. The CDR3 spells CASSDDGKSSYEQYF. In nucleotides, the CDR3 is TGTGCCAGCAGCGATGACGGAAAGAGCTCCTACGAGCAGTACTTC. The full variable domain, its missing parts supplied by reference TRBV5-6 and TRBJ2-7, is DAGVTQSPTHLIKTRGQQVTLRCSPKSGHDTVSWYQQALGQGPQFIFQYYEEEERQRGNFPDRFSGHQFPNYSSELNVNALLLGDSALYLCASSDDGKSSYEQYFGPGTRLTVT.

This clone has a single count. The chain couples TRBV9 to TRBJ2-1, with 10 bases that match TRBD2. V lost 0 bases and J lost 6; bases outside the gene matches: 6. The CDR3 has 16 residues. Germline CDR1 is SGDLS and CDR2 is YYNGEE. The CDR3 bases are TGTGCCAGCAGCGTAGGGCTAGCGGGGGTCCTCAATGAGCAGTTCTTC. Translated: CASSVGLAGVLNEQFF.

The chain joins TRBV4-2 to TRBJ2-2, with 8 bases identical to TRBD2. The CDR3 has 17 residues. Unmatched junction bases numbered 7, after V lost 0 bases and J lost 4 bases. CDR1 is LGHNA, CDR2 YNFKEQ, per germline. CDR3 sequence (DNA): TGTGCCAGCAGCCAAGATCGCCAGCGGGGGACCACCGGGGAGCTGTTTTTT. Its translation is CASSQDRQRGTTGELFF.